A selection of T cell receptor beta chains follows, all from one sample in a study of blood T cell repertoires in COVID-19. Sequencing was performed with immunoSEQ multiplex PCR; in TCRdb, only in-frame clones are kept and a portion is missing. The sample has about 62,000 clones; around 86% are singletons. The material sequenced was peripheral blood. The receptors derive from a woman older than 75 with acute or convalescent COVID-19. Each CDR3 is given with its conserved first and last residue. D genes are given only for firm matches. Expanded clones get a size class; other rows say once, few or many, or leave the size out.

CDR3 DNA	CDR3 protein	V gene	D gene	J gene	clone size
TGTGCCAGCAGCTTATCCCGACTAGCGGGAGGACAGTTCTTC	CASSLSRLAGGQFF	TRBV7-2	TRBD2	TRBJ2-1	.
TGTGCCACCAGTGATTTGGGACAGGGAATACGGGAGACCCAGTACTTC	CATSDLGQGIRETQYF	TRBV24-1	TRBD1	TRBJ2-5	.
TGTGCCAGCAGCTCGCTAGCGGGGTACAATGAGCAGTTCTTC	CASSSLAGYNEQFF	TRBV7-9	TRBD2	TRBJ2-1	.
TGTGCCTGGAGTGTATCCAGGGGGACACGCTATGGCTACACCTTC	CAWSVSRGTRYGYTF	TRBV30	TRBD1	TRBJ1-2	.
TGTGCCAGCAGCGTAGCCCCGGTGGGAGGGTTCACCGGGGAGCTGTTTTTT	CASSVAPVGGFTGELFF	TRBV9	TRBD2	TRBJ2-2	.
TGCGCCAGCAGCTTGGATGGCAGGGCTGCCGGGGAGCTGTTTTTT	CASSLDGRAAGELFF	TRBV5-1	.	TRBJ2-2	once
TGTGCCAGCACTACCGGACAGGGATACGAGCAGTACTTC	CASTTGQGYEQYF	TRBV28	TRBD1	TRBJ2-7	.
TGTGCCACCAGCAGAGAAACAGGGGACTACGAGCAGTACTTC	CATSRETGDYEQYF	TRBV15	TRBD1	TRBJ2-7	.
TGTGCCAGCAGCTCCGGACAGGACTCCTACAATGAGCAGTTCTTC	CASSSGQDSYNEQFF	TRBV5-6	TRBD1	TRBJ2-1	few
TGTGCCAGCAGCCAAGATATAGGGGCAGGGGAGCAGTACTTC	CASSQDIGAGEQYF	TRBV14	.	TRBJ2-7	once
TGTGCCAGCATCGGAACAGGGGGCTCGGGCGGTGGGGAGCTGTTTTTT	CASIGTGGSGGGELFF	TRBV3-1/TRBV3-2	TRBD1	TRBJ2-2	.
TGCGCCAGCAGCTTGGACAGTGACTATGGCTACACCTTC	CASSLDSDYGYTF	TRBV5-1	.	TRBJ1-2	.
TGCGCCAGCTCCCGAGAGGTACCAGGGCGGAATGGGGCCAACGTCCTGACTTTC	CASSREVPGRNGANVLTF	TRBV5-1	.	TRBJ2-6	.
TGTGCCAGCAGCTTGGGACTAGCGGGAGCCGATACGCAGTATTTT	CASSLGLAGADTQYF	TRBV5-4	TRBD2	TRBJ2-3	.
TGCGCCAGCAGCTTGGACAGGAACACCGGGGAGCTGTTTTTT	CASSLDRNTGELFF	TRBV5-1	.	TRBJ2-2	.
TGTGCCAGCTCACCACAGGCGGAAAATGAAAAACTGTTTTTT	CASSPQAENEKLFF	TRBV18	.	TRBJ1-4	.
TGTGCCAGTGGAAGGTTAGCGGGATTTAGTGAGCAGTTCTTC	CASGRLAGFSEQFF	TRBV19	TRBD2	TRBJ2-1	.
TGTGCCAGCAGCTCGCGGACAGCTGGAAACACCATATATTTT	CASSSRTAGNTIYF	TRBV13	.	TRBJ1-3	.
TGTGCCAGCAGCCCCGAGGTTCTAGCGAGATACGAGCAGTACTTC	CASSPEVLARYEQYF	TRBV7-9	.	TRBJ2-7	few
TGTGCCAGCAGCCAAGATTTTGGGGCCCTCTCCTACGAGCAGTACTTC	CASSQDFGALSYEQYF	TRBV3-1/TRBV3-2	.	TRBJ2-7	.
TGTGCCAGCAGCACGGACAGGGTATCCTATGAGCAGTTCTTC	CASSTDRVSYEQFF	TRBV6-2/TRBV6-3	TRBD1	TRBJ2-1	.
TGTGCCAGCAGAACCGGACAGGGTAAATACGAGCAGTACTTC	CASRTGQGKYEQYF	TRBV6-5	TRBD1	TRBJ2-7	.
TGTGCCAGCAGTCCGACAGGGACCCGTAATTCACCCCTCCACTTT	CASSPTGTRNSPLHF	TRBV6-5	TRBD1	TRBJ1-6	.